This T cell receptor (beta chain) was captured by sequencing in a study of shared clonotypes between healthy human individuals. The germline CDR1 and CDR2 sequences are SGHTA and FQGNSA. Trimming took off 5 bases at V and 6 bases at J, with 14 bases between the two ends. This CDR3 contains 14 residues. TCRdb's table, derived via immunoSEQ multiplex PCR, lists solely in-frame clones and lacks some. The top ten hold around 0.13% of the sample, which has under 2,500,000 clones, around 95% seen once. Details on this clone: Its specificity is unknown.

Study-wide results and caveats: Generation probability values for non-shared clonotypes were lower than those for clonotypes shared by all four donors. Clonotypes that were shared across a handful of donors made up approximately 5.1% of naive CD4 clonotypes.

The chain carries TRBV7-2 and TRBJ1-5, with TRBD1 as a possible D gene (6 bases). The sequence derives from a man between 18 and 35 years old in good health. Sequencing used naive CD4+ T cells sorted from blood. The sample's subset: CD45RA+ positively selected. The CDR3 sequence is CASSKGGVGQPQHF. CDR3 bases: TGTGCCAGCAGCAAAGGGGGGGTAGGTCAGCCCCAGCATTTT. Complete variable domain (other parts from reference TRBV7-2 and TRBJ1-5): GAGVSQSPSNKVTEKGKDVELRCDPISGHTALYWYRQSLGQGLEFLIYFQGNSAPDKSGLPSDRFSAERTGGSVSTLTIQRTQQEDSAVYLCASSKGGVGQPQHFGDGTRLSIL.